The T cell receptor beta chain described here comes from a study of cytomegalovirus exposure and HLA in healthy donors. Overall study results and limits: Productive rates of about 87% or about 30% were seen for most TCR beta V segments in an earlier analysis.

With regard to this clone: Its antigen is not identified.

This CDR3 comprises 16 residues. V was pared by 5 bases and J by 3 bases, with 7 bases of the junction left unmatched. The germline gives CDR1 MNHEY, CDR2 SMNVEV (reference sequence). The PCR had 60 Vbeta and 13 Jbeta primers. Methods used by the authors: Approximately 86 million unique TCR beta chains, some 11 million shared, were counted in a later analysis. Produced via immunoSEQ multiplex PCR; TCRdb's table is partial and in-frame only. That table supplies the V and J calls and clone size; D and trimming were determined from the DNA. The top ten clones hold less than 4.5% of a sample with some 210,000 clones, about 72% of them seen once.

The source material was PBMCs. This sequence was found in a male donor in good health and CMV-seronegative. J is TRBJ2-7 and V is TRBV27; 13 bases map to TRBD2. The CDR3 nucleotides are TGTGCCAGCAGTCCCTCGGGACTAGCGGGAAGCTACGAGCAGTACTTC. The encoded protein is CASSPSGLAGSYEQYF.